This T cell receptor (beta chain) was captured by sequencing in a study of CXCR3-negative and CXCR3-positive naive CD8 T cells (dated by TCRdb to about 2019). Study-level background: About 135 million TRB reads were obtained in total, roughly 1.5 +/- 0.3 million reads per library. Naive subsets from 5 or 6 donors and memory cells from 3 donors were included in the TRBV-TRBJ cluster analysis. Data from ten to twelve donors, pooled across two independent experiments, went into the diversity and physicochemical repertoire analyses. The paper as a whole reports these results and caveats: Freshly isolated PBMCs were used for most assays because CXCR3 expression partially decreased after cryopreservation. TRB CDR3s from CXCR3-positive naive cells showed higher hydrophobicity (lower Kidera factor 4), lower energy, and higher strength and volume indices than CXCR3-negative naive cells. Repertoire diversity was comparably high in both naive subsets but much lower in memory CD8+ T cells. TRBV-TRBJ usage was similar between naive CXCR3-negative and CXCR3-positive cells from the same donor, while memory cells showed distinct patterns. Because surface CD5, which is linked to self-reactivity in mice, was comparable between the naive subsets, TCR interaction strength was also inferred from the physicochemical properties of TRB CDR3s.

Instrument used: NextSeq 550. The Human TCR Profiling Kit (MiLaboratory) was used to make UMI-labeled 5' RACE TRB cDNA libraries. cDNA synthesis used the entire amount of extracted RNA, and PCR amplification then used the entire amount of cDNA produced. The libraries were made side by side, with each library going through the same number of PCR cycles. Regarding the original processing steps: With a requirement of at least two reads per UMI, MIGEC and MiXCR extracted about 50,000 +/- 10,000 unique UMI-labeled TRB cDNA molecules per library. Each library averaged 40,000 +/- 10,000 functional in-frame TRB CDR3 nucleotide clonotypes without stop codons. After downsampling to 5000 UMI-labeled TRB molecules per sample, diversity metrics such as normalized Shannon-Wiener and Chao1 were calculated in VDJtools. VDJtools was used to calculate clonotype-size-weighted physicochemical properties of the central five CDR3 residues, namely interaction energy, strength, volume and Kidera factor 4. The reads went through TCRdb reprocessing, and each CDR3 protein sequence gets one entry with no DNA. TCRdb's processing, not the study's, gives the V and J calls here. The sample's own table lists about 62,000 distinct CDR3 sequences. The ten top clones hold around 4% of the sample.

Each CD8+ T cell subset was flow-sorted in triplicate, and some 310,000 cells per subset were placed directly into RLT lysis buffer. To exclude memory contaminants, naive CD8+ T cells were stringently defined as CD45RO-CCR7+CD27+CD95-. Peripheral blood mononuclear cells were isolated from buffy coats using standard density gradient centrifugation. A FACSAria III was used to flow-sort naive CD8+ T cells into CXCR3-negative and CXCR3-positive populations. Total RNA was extracted from sorted cells with an RNeasy Mini Kit. From cysteine to phenylalanine, the CDR3 is 14 amino acids long. No DNA is given. The germline V gene specifies SQVTM as CDR1 and ANQGSEA as CDR2. In the case of this clonotype: There is no known antigen for this receptor.

Sequencing was done on a sample of naive CXCR3- CD8+ T cells from blood. Explained via the paper, the cell subset or site label denotes: CD45RO-CCR7+CD27+CD95- naive CD8+ T cells lacking CXCR3 (TNR3-). The chain links TRBV29-1 with TRBJ2-7; TCRdb names TRBD1, which stays unverified in the absence of DNA. This TCR derives from a human donor in good health. Some clones in this sample may be carry-over from other donors' samples. The CDR3 protein: CSVGEGQGAYEQYF.